Each of the 25 T cell receptor beta chains below was sequenced from the same sample in a study of blood T cell repertoires in COVID-19. Libraries were prepared by immunoSEQ multiplex PCR; TCRdb keeps only in-frame clonotypes and omits some of them. Here the sample spans some 50,000 clones, 80% to 90% being singletons. Sequenced input: peripheral blood. The receptors come from an elderly woman with COVID-19, enrolled during active disease.

The J gene is TRBJ2-1, the V gene TRBV7-8, with 8 bases identical to TRBD2. V was pared by 5 bases and J by 0 bases, with 6 bases of the junction left unmatched. The CDR3 has 16 residues. Germline V CDR1 and CDR2: SGHVS, FQNEAQ. In DNA form, the CDR3 reads TGTGCCAGCAGCCCGGGACTAGGATACTCCTACAATGAGCAGTTCTTC. Protein: CASSPGLGYSYNEQFF.

This chain links TRBV6-5 with TRBJ2-2; D is perhaps TRBD1 (5 bases). Trimming cost V 4 bases and J 6 bases, with 9 bases left between them. The V gene's germline CDR1 is MNHEY and CDR2 SVGAGI. This CDR3 region has 13 residues. The CDR3: CASSLDSPGELFF. The CDR3 DNA follows: TGTGCCAGCAGTTTAGACAGTCCCGGGGAGCTGTTTTTT.

This chain uses TRBV7-8 with TRBJ2-5, with D possibly being TRBD2 (6 bases). Trimming cost V 8 bases and J 4 bases, with 11 bases left between them. Germline V lookup: CDR1 SGHVS, CDR2 FQNEAQ. The CDR3 runs 12 residues. The CDR3 sequence is CASASARETQYF. As DNA, the CDR3 is TGTGCCAGCGCTAGCGCCAGAGAGACCCAGTACTTC.

The J gene is TRBJ2-7, the V gene TRBV29-1, with a weak D call TRBD1 (6 bases). The V end lost 2 bases, the J end lost 7 bases, and 12 bases lay between the germline ends. In germline, CDR1 is SQVTM, CDR2 ANQGSEA. The CDR3 covers 12 residues. Here the CDR3 reads CSVETGHFEQYF. As DNA, the CDR3 is TGCAGCGTTGAAACAGGGCATTTTGAGCAGTACTTC.

This clone was detected a few times. This chain connects TRBV19 to TRBJ1-5; TRBD1 is a possible D gene (6 bases). The CDR3 sequence is 16 residues long. Germline CDR1 LNHDA, CDR2 SQIVND (reference sequence). V lost 3 bases and J 0 bases, leaving 12 bases between the germline ends. CDR3: CASSILDSRSNQPQHF. The CDR3 bases are TGTGCCAGTAGTATCCTGGACAGCCGTAGCAATCAGCCCCAGCATTTT.

The rearrangement uses TRBV30 and TRBJ1-2; D may be TRBD1 (5 bases). The CDR3 has 13 amino acids. CDR1 is GTSNPN, CDR2 SVGIG, per germline (reference sequence). V lost 7 bases and J 4 bases, leaving 16 bases between the germline ends. CDR3 protein: CAFNPGSIYGYTF. In nucleotides, the CDR3 is TGTGCCTTTAATCCAGGGTCTATCTATGGCTACACCTTC.

The chain employs TRBV6-5 and TRBJ1-2; 10 bases match TRBD1. With 2 bases clipped from V and 7 bases from J, the junction kept 7 bases outside the gene matches. The CDR3 sequence is 15 residues long. Germline V lookup: CDR1 MNHEY, CDR2 SVGAGI. The CDR3 loop is CASSYRTGGLSGYTF. In nucleotides, the CDR3 is TGTGCCAGCAGTTACAGGACAGGGGGATTGAGTGGCTACACCTTC.

The gene calls are TRBV30 and TRBJ1-3; D is perhaps TRBD1 (5 bases). Trimming stripped 4 bases from V and 1 base from J, with 11 bases between. The germline V gene has CDR1 GTSNPN and CDR2 SVGIG (reference sequence). The CDR3 covers 14 residues. The CDR3, as DNA: TGTGCCTGGATGCAGGGATATTCTGGAAACACCATATATTTT. It codes for CAWMQGYSGNTIYF.

The chain employs TRBV18 and TRBJ1-1, with D maybe TRBD1 (6 bases). The CDR3 is 17 residues long. The germline CDR1 and CDR2 sequences are KGHSH and LQKENI. V lost 3 bases and J lost 1, with 18 bases in between. This CDR3 reads CASSPRRGLVENTEAFF. For the CDR3, the DNA is TGTGCCAGCTCACCCCGGCGGGGGCTTGTGGAGAACACTGAAGCTTTCTTT.

The chain has TRBV2 and TRBJ2-3; 9 bases map to TRBD2. The germline V gene has CDR1 SNHLY and CDR2 FYNNEI. This CDR3 contains 17 residues. V shed 3 bases and J 5 bases; nucleotides not matched to a gene: 12. CDR3 DNA sequence: TGTGCCAGCAGTGAGTTCGGCGGGAGGGCCGGTCAAGATACGCAGTATTTT. Residues: CASSEFGGRAGQDTQYF. Full variable domain (remainder filled in from reference TRBV2 and TRBJ2-3): EPEVTQTPSHQVTQMGQEVILRCVPISNHLYFYWYRQILGQKVEFLVSFYNNEISEKSEIFDDQFSVERPDGSNFTLKIRSTKLEDSAMYFCASSEFGGRAGQDTQYFGPGTRLTVL.

The V call is TRBV14, the J call TRBJ1-1; D might be TRBD1 (6 bases). This CDR3 is 14 amino acids long. V was clipped by 4 bases and J by 8 bases, with 17 bases between them. Germline CDR1 reads SGHDN; CDR2 reads FVKESK. The CDR3 reads CASSRRPFGGEAFF. The CDR3 DNA is TGTGCCAGCAGCCGAAGGCCTTTTGGGGGCGAAGCTTTCTTT.

The chain links TRBV5-1 to TRBJ2-3; TRBD1 agrees at 9 bases. The germline V gene encodes CDR1 SGHRS and CDR2 YFSETQ. V trimming: 2 bases; J trimming: 1 base; junction bases outside the gene matches: 5. This CDR3 region has 16 residues. CDR3 bases: TGCGCCAGCAGCTTAGCCGGGACAGGGCGCACAGATACGCAGTATTTT. The encoded protein is CASSLAGTGRTDTQYF.

The CDR3 nucleotides are TGTGCCAGCAGTTCTCCCGTGAGGGGGGGGCATGGCTACACCTTC. Translation gives CASSSPVRGGHGYTF. The chain has TRBV6-5 and TRBJ1-2; TRBD1 is a possible D gene (6 bases). The CDR3 spans 15 residues. Germline CDR1 reads MNHEY; CDR2 reads SVGAGI. V lost 4 bases and J lost 6, with 18 bases in between.

The chain combines TRBV11-2 with TRBJ2-7, with TRBD2 matching over 10 bases. Per germline, CDR1 SGHAT and CDR2 FQNNGV. V was clipped by 5 bases and J by 3 bases; unmatched bases: 7. This CDR3 comprises 15 residues. In DNA, the CDR3 is TGTGCCAGCAGCCGTGGACTAGCGGAAAACTACGAGCAGTACTTC. This encodes CASSRGLAENYEQYF. Full variable domain (missing parts from reference TRBV11-2 and TRBJ2-7): EAGVAQSPRYKIIEKRQSVAFWCNPISGHATLYWYQQILGQGPKLLIQFQNNGVVDDSQLPKDRFSAERLKGVDSTLKIQPAKLEDSAVYLCASSRGLAENYEQYFGPGTRLTVT.

This rearrangement joins TRBV7-8 to TRBJ2-2; the match to TRBD1 covers 9 bases. This CDR3 is 14 amino acids long. With V trimmed by 8 bases and J by 4 bases, 5 bases remained unmatched. CDR1 is SGHVS, CDR2 FQNEAQ, per germline. The CDR3 protein is CASGTGTPTGELFF. In nucleotides, the CDR3 is TGTGCCAGCGGGACAGGGACTCCCACCGGGGAGCTGTTTTTT.

The chain recombines TRBV11-3 with TRBJ2-1; tentative D call: TRBD1 (5 bases). Germline V gene data show CDR1 as SGHNT and CDR2 as YENEEA. The germline V and J ends were trimmed by 6 bases and 4 bases, with 7 bases remaining between them. There are 12 residues in the CDR3. The CDR3 nucleotides are TGTGCCAGCAGTTACAGGTACAATGAGCAGTTCTTC. Translation gives CASSYRYNEQFF.

The V call is TRBV2, the J call TRBJ1-3, with TRBD1 matching over 9 bases. The V and J ends lost 4 bases and 4 bases, in that order; junction bases with no gene match: 5. The CDR3 spans 15 residues. Germline V lookup: CDR1 SNHLY, CDR2 FYNNEI. The CDR3 loop is CASSGRDRAGNTIYF. CDR3 DNA sequence: TGTGCCAGCAGTGGCCGGGACAGGGCCGGAAACACCATATATTTT.

The chain combines TRBV2 with TRBJ1-1, with D possibly being TRBD1 (5 bases). With 4 bases removed from V and 6 bases from J, the gap between germline ends came to 21 bases. CDR3 length equals 16 residues. Per the germline V gene, CDR1 is SNHLY and CDR2 is FYNNEI. The CDR3 sequence: CASSGGVGSLGAEAFF. CDR3 nucleotide sequence: TGTGCCAGCAGTGGGGGCGTGGGATCCCTCGGCGCTGAAGCTTTCTTT.

This chain joins TRBV2 and TRBJ1-5, with TRBD1 as a possible D gene (6 bases). Per germline, CDR1 SNHLY and CDR2 FYNNEI. The CDR3 loop spans 15 amino acids. V was pared by 6 bases and J by 2 bases, with 14 bases between. The CDR3 spells CASRRGGTGNQPQHF. The CDR3 DNA reads TGTGCCAGCAGGAGGGGGGGTACGGGCAATCAGCCCCAGCATTTT.

The genes are TRBV27 and TRBJ1-1; tentative D call: TRBD1 (6 bases). V lost 3 bases, J lost 5 bases, and 7 bases lay in between. The CDR3 extends over 12 amino acids. Germline V CDR1 and CDR2: MNHEY, SMNVEV (reference sequence). The CDR3 sequence: CASSFQGTEAFF. CDR3 DNA sequence: TGTGCCAGCAGTTTTCAGGGGACTGAAGCTTTCTTT.

V gene TRBV6-4 combines with J gene TRBJ2-3, with 7 nucleotides matching TRBD2. The CDR3 contains 15 residues. After removal of 4 bases from V and 0 bases from J, the junction contained 4 bases not matched to a gene. Germline CDR1 and CDR2: MRHNA and SNTAGT. This chain's CDR3 is CASSVEAGSTDTQYF. Written as DNA, the CDR3 is TGTGCCAGCAGTGTGGAAGCGGGGAGCACAGATACGCAGTATTTT.

This rearrangement joins TRBV6-1 to TRBJ2-2, with no clear D. With 3 bases removed from V and 3 bases from J, the gap between germline ends came to 17 bases. CDR1 and CDR2 from the germline V gene are MNHNS and SASEGT. This CDR3 contains 17 residues. The CDR3 DNA reads as TGTGCCAGCAGTGAGAGGCTGGTCTCTTCGCACACCGGGGAGCTGTTTTTT. It encodes CASSERLVSSHTGELFF.

The chain uses TRBV7-6 and TRBJ2-5; 7 bases fit TRBD2. J lost 2 bases, V lost 5 bases, and 14 bases had no gene match. The CDR3 is 17 amino acids. CDR1 and CDR2 (germline): SGHVS, FNYEAQ. The chain's CDR3 is CASSGGLSGGGQETQYF. In DNA, the CDR3 is TGTGCCAGCAGCGGAGGACTCTCGGGCGGGGGACAAGAGACCCAGTACTTC.

The chain uses TRBV5-1 and TRBJ2-7, with D possibly being TRBD1 (6 bases). CDR1 is SGHRS and CDR2 is YFSETQ in the germline V gene. The ends were cut back, 5 bases at V and 2 bases at J, with 17 bases in the middle. The CDR3 sequence is 15 residues long. The CDR3 DNA is TGCGCCAGCAGTCGGACACGGGACATGCCCTACGAGCAGTACTTC. It specifies CASSRTRDMPYEQYF.

V usage is TRBV18 and J usage is TRBJ1-2; no definite D call. Germline loops: CDR1 KGHSH, CDR2 LQKENI. Trimming left V 3 bases short and J 0 bases short, with 11 bases between. The CDR3 runs 15 residues. As DNA, the CDR3 is TGTGCCAGCTCACCTGTGGCGGTCGCTAACTATGGCTACACCTTC. It encodes CASSPVAVANYGYTF.